This TCR beta chain was identified in a study of blood T cells in healthy people across ages. Regarding the study as a whole: In older individuals, TCR beta diversity per million T cells was lower, falling roughly linearly with age.

CDR1 SQVTM and CDR2 ANQGSEA come from the germline V gene. Unmatched junction bases numbered 11, after V lost 8 bases and J lost 5 bases. The CDR3 is 13 amino acids. With respect to this clonotype: The antigen remains undetermined.

The second PCR ran 7 to 11 cycles with a sample-barcoded 5' primer and J-beta primers. One entry per CDR3 protein, called by TCRdb with MiXCR from the 5' RACE reads. Here the sample spans about 1.8 million distinct CDR3 sequences, about 50% being singletons. This sequence was found in a woman aged 40 to 49 in good health. Sequencing input: blood. This rearrangement joins TRBV29-1 to TRBJ2-5, with 7 positions matching TRBD2. The DNA of the CDR3 is TGCAGCTCCGGGACTACCACTCCGGAGACCCAGTACTTC. Protein sequence: CSSGTTTPETQYF.